These 21 T cell receptor beta chains came from one sample sequenced in a study of T cell responses to AZD1222 COVID-19 vaccine. The protocol was immunoSEQ multiplex PCR, while the TCRdb copy is restricted to in-frame clones and leaves out a portion. In the table there are roughly 120,000 clones, more than 70% of which are singletons. Source: peripheral blood, taken 28 days after the second AZD1222 dose. These receptor sequences come from an adult who received the AZD1222 COVID-19 vaccine.

The chain has TRBV4-3 and TRBJ2-2; D is possibly TRBD2 (7 bases). Deletions cut 1 base from V and 6 bases from J, with 18 bases between. The germline V gene has CDR1 LGHNA and CDR2 YSLEER. The CDR3 is 17 amino acids. CDR3 sequence reads: CASSQAWWGGVPGELFF. In DNA, the CDR3 is TGCGCCAGCAGCCAAGCTTGGTGGGGGGGCGTACCCGGGGAGCTGTTTTTT.

The chain combines TRBV10-3 with TRBJ1-3; TRBD1 matches 7 bases. Germline V CDR1 and CDR2: ENHRY, SYGVKD. This CDR3 comprises 14 residues. The V segment lost 7 bases and the J segment 8 bases; nucleotides outside the gene matches: 11. The CDR3 DNA reads TGTGCCATCACCCCCGGAGGGGGCGCATACACCATATATTTT. This translates into CAITPGGGAYTIYF.

This clone was recorded only once. J is TRBJ2-7 and V is TRBV7-9; no reliable D call. The CDR3 has 14 residues. Trimming took off 1 base at V and 4 bases at J, with 11 bases between the two ends. The V gene's germline CDR1 is SEHNR and CDR2 FQNEAQ (reference sequence). The CDR3 DNA follows: TGTGCCAGCAGCTTAGATGTTCGCAGTTACGAGCAGTACTTC. Amino acid sequence: CASSLDVRSYEQYF.

The chain carries TRBV7-9 and TRBJ2-1; TRBD2 aligns across 10 bases. V dropped 7 bases and J dropped 5; count of bases not matched to a gene: 8. Germline V gene sequence: CDR1 SEHNR, CDR2 FQNEAQ (reference sequence). The CDR3 runs 15 residues. The CDR3 loop is CASTLVAGGDNEQFF. The CDR3 coding sequence is TGTGCCAGCACCCTGGTAGCGGGAGGAGACAATGAGCAGTTCTTC.

V gene TRBV28 combines with J gene TRBJ2-7; D unclear. Germline lookup yields CDR1 MDHEN and CDR2 SYDVKM. Trimming left V 7 bases short and J 6 bases short, with 19 bases between. This CDR3 contains 14 residues. The CDR3: CASTSPPRPGEQYF. The CDR3 bases are TGTGCCAGCACCTCTCCCCCTCGGCCCGGCGAGCAGTACTTC.

The chain joins TRBV13 to TRBJ1-1; a weak D match, TRBD1 (6 bases). CDR1 is PRHDT and CDR2 is FYEKMQ in the germline V gene (reference sequence). V was pared by 4 bases and J by 12 bases, with 24 bases between. The CDR3 has 15 residues. CDR3 sequence: CASSSRLDQGLVTFF. As DNA, the CDR3 is TGTGCCAGCAGCTCTAGGCTAGATCAGGGGCTGGTAACTTTCTTT.

The chain joins TRBV27 to TRBJ1-5, with 9 bases that match TRBD1. This CDR3 contains 14 residues. V shed 3 bases and J 6 bases; nucleotides not matched to a gene: 3. Germline values: CDR1 MNHEY, CDR2 SMNVEV (reference sequence). Here the CDR3 reads CASSLGTGRQPQHF. CDR3 bases: TGTGCCAGCAGTTTGGGGACAGGGCGTCAGCCCCAGCATTTT.

This chain links TRBV3-1 (or the pseudogene TRBV3-2) with TRBJ1-1; a possible D gene is TRBD1 (5 bases). In germline, CDR1 is LGHDT, CDR2 YNNKEL (reference sequence). V was trimmed by 4 bases and J by 1 base, leaving 10 bases between them. The CDR3 extends over 14 amino acids. CDR3 residues: CASSRRDSNTEAFF. The CDR3, as DNA: TGTGCCAGCAGCCGCAGGGACTCGAACACTGAAGCTTTCTTT.

The V and J genes are TRBV10-3 and TRBJ1-1; 11 bases are a match to TRBD1. There are 14 residues in the CDR3. The V and J ends lost 4 bases and 6 bases, in that order; junction bases with no gene match: 4. Looked up from germline, CDR1 is ENHRY and CDR2 is SYGVKD. CDR3 in amino acids: CAISGGQGGPEAFF. The DNA for the CDR3 is TGTGCCATCAGTGGGGGACAGGGGGGCCCTGAAGCTTTCTTT.

V and J are TRBV23-1 and TRBJ2-7, with D maybe TRBD1 (6 bases). TRBV23-1 is reported as an ORF; its role is uncertain. V shed 2 bases and J shed 1 base, with 18 bases lying between them. The length of the CDR3 is 17 residues. The CDR3: CASSQTYRVNVSYEQYF. DNA of the CDR3: TGCGCCAGCAGTCAAACATACAGGGTGAACGTATCCTACGAGCAGTACTTC.

The J gene is TRBJ1-2, the V gene TRBV7-8; D uncertain. This CDR3 is built from 15 residues. Germline loops: CDR1 SGHVS, CDR2 FQNEAQ. Trimming left V 1 base short and J 4 bases short, with 13 bases between. The CDR3 DNA reads as TGTGCCAGCAGCTTAGATAACAGACGGATCTATGGCTACACCTTC. Encoded protein: CASSLDNRRIYGYTF.

This clone was counted only a few times. This chain connects TRBV11-2 to TRBJ2-1, with 7 bases matching TRBD2. Germline values: CDR1 SGHAT, CDR2 FQNNGV. V gave up 5 bases and J gave up 4 bases; unmatched junction bases: 8. The CDR3 has 15 residues. The CDR3 reads CASSLLRGDYNEQFF. The CDR3 coding sequence is TGTGCCAGCAGCCTACTACGGGGGGATTACAATGAGCAGTTCTTC.

The chain combines TRBV5-4 with TRBJ2-1, with no clear D. CDR3 size: 16 residues. The V gene's germline CDR1 is SGHNT and CDR2 YYREEE (reference sequence). Between the trimmed V and J ends, which lost 1 base and 0 bases, there was a span of 11 bases. The CDR3 loop reads CASSLKTAGSYNEQFF. CDR3 DNA: TGTGCCAGCAGCTTGAAGACCGCCGGCTCCTACAATGAGCAGTTCTTC.

The chain employs TRBV28 and TRBJ1-2; D is possibly TRBD1 (5 bases). The CDR3 length is 16 residues. CDR1 is MDHEN and CDR2 is SYDVKM in the germline V gene. V lost 8 bases, J lost 2 bases, and 21 bases lay in between. The CDR3 DNA follows: TGTGCCAGCGCGGCACTGGGCCCAGGGTGGAACTATGGCTACACCTTC. It yields the protein CASAALGPGWNYGYTF.

V usage is TRBV28 and J usage is TRBJ1-6; D not resolved. The V and J ends lost 3 bases and 3 bases respectively, with 6 bases between them. The germline CDR1 and CDR2 sequences are MDHEN and SYDVKM. CDR3 length equals 14 residues. CDR3 protein: CASSLRGYNSPLHF. CDR3 bases: TGTGCCAGCAGTTTGCGGGGCTATAATTCACCCCTCCACTTT.

For the CDR3, the DNA is TGTGCCAGCAGCCATCAGACTAGCGGGACCTACGAGCAGTACTTC. The encoded protein is CASSHQTSGTYEQYF. The rearrangement joins TRBV7-9 to TRBJ2-7, with 11 bases that match TRBD2. The CDR3 loop spans 15 amino acids. The germline gives CDR1 SEHNR, CDR2 FQNEAQ (reference sequence). V gave up 5 bases and J gave up 2 bases; unmatched junction bases: 5.

V usage is TRBV19 and J usage is TRBJ2-3, with TRBD1 as a possible D gene (6 bases). Germline loops: CDR1 LNHDA, CDR2 SQIVND (reference sequence). Trimming pared 3 bases from V and 5 bases from J, leaving 15 bases between. The CDR3 runs to 15 residues. This CDR3 reads CASSIGQTSLDTQYF. The CDR3 DNA sequence: TGTGCCAGTAGTATCGGACAGACGTCTCTAGATACGCAGTATTTT.

The chain joins TRBV12-3 or TRBV12-4 to TRBJ1-1; D ambiguous. V was pared by 11 bases and J by 4 bases, with 14 bases between. CDR3 size: 12 residues. CDR3 sequence (DNA): TGTGCCTGCCGCTTCGAGGGCACTGAAGCTTTCTTT. Its translation is CACRFEGTEAFF.

In this sample, this clone turned up once. This chain uses TRBV28 with TRBJ1-2; 9 nucleotides agree with TRBD1. The CDR3 is 14 amino acids. Germline V CDR1 and CDR2: MDHEN, SYDVKM. Trimming cost V 5 bases and J 4 bases; bases outside gene matches: 5. CDR3 amino acids: CASSRTGATYGYTF. CDR3 nucleotide sequence: TGTGCCAGCAGTCGGACAGGGGCTACCTATGGCTACACCTTC.

V is TRBV24-1 and J is TRBJ1-4; 8 positions match TRBD1. CDR3 size: 16 residues. J lost 7 bases, V lost 2 bases, and 8 bases had no gene match. Germline V gene lookup returns CDR1 KGHDR and CDR2 SFDVKD. The DNA of the CDR3 is TGTGCCACCAGTGATTCGGGACAGGCCTGGGGTGAAAAACTGTTTTTT. As protein: CATSDSGQAWGEKLFF.

The chain employs TRBV5-1 and TRBJ2-7, with D maybe TRBD1 (6 bases). The CDR3 length is 13 residues. The V and J ends lost 4 bases and 1 base respectively, with 9 bases between them. Germline CDR1 is SGHRS and CDR2 is YFSETQ. The CDR3 bases are TGCGCCAGCAGCATAGGACAGTCCTACGAGCAGTACTTC. It codes for CASSIGQSYEQYF.